These 30 T cell receptor beta chains share one sample of origin, sequenced in a study of blood T cells in healthy people across ages (dated by TCRdb to 2015 to 2017). Library generation was performed with 5' RACE. Sequencing used an Illumina HiSeq 2500. The second PCR ran for roughly 7 to 11 cycles and used a J-beta primer mix along with a sample-barcoded 5' primer. TCRdb cleaned the public reads at Q25 with fastp, built clones with MiXCR and kept in-frame beta chains. Each record represents a unique CDR3 protein, reported with the most common genes and DNA among its rows. The sample table lists 1.5 million to 2 million distinct CDR3 sequences, roughly 52% of them with a count of one. More than 2% of the sample lies in the top ten. Material: blood. These receptor sequences come from a middle-aged woman in good health.

The chain uses TRBV2 and TRBJ2-7; TRBD2 matches 7 bases. CDR3 length: 14 amino acids. The germline CDR1 and CDR2 sequences are SNHLY and FYNNEI. V lost 1 base, J lost 3 bases, and 3 bases stayed unmatched. The CDR3 DNA reads as TGTGCCAGCAGTGAAGGGGCGGGAGTCTACGAGCAGTACTTC. Encoded protein: CASSEGAGVYEQYF.

The J gene is TRBJ1-2, the V gene TRBV20-1; 11 bases are a match to TRBD1. V shed 0 bases and J 5 bases; nucleotides not matched to a gene: 11. The CDR3 is 17 amino acids. CDR1 is DFQATT, CDR2 SNEGSKA, per germline (reference sequence). For the CDR3, the DNA is TGCAGTGCTAGAGACAGGACAGGGGGCGAAATGAAGTATGGCTACACCTTC. This sequence encodes CSARDRTGGEMKYGYTF.

This clonotype was counted between two and nine times. The junction does not match germline at one end; this may be a read error. The chain combines TRBV7-2 with TRBJ2-5, with D perhaps TRBD2 (7 bases). The CDR3 is 13 residues long. Germline values: CDR1 SGHTA, CDR2 FQGNSA. This CDR3 is CASSWGGHETQYF. The CDR3 bases are TGTGCTAGCAGCTGGGGGGGACACGAGACCCAGTACTTC.

The table lists this clonotype with a few counts. The V and J genes are TRBV12-3 or TRBV12-4 and TRBJ2-4; either TRBD1 or TRBD2 may fit D (6 bases each). V lost 6 bases to trimming and J lost 1 base, with 13 bases between them. The CDR3 loop spans 15 amino acids. The CDR3 DNA sequence: TGTGCCAGCAGGCCGGGGGCACGGGCCAAAAACATTCAGTACTTC. Its translation: CASRPGARAKNIQYF.

This chain links TRBV20-1 with TRBJ2-5; D unresolved. The CDR3 consists of 13 residues. V lost 5 bases, J lost 5 bases, and 15 bases lay in between. Germline assignment: CDR1 DFQATT and CDR2 SNEGSKA (reference sequence). The CDR3 nucleotides are TGCAGTGCTTCTATTGACGCTACGGAGACCCAGTACTTC. Amino acid sequence: CSASIDATETQYF.

The rearrangement uses TRBV3-1 and TRBJ2-5; 9 bases match TRBD1. The V segment lost 4 bases and the J segment 11 bases; nucleotides outside the gene matches: 14. Germline CDR1 reads LGHDT; CDR2 reads YNNKEL (reference sequence). CDR3 length: 15 residues. In nucleotides, the CDR3 is TGTGCCAGCAGCCGCCGGGACAGGGTCCACAATGAGCAGTACTTC. This codes for CASSRRDRVHNEQYF.

The V gene is TRBV7-2, the J gene TRBJ2-5, with 10 positions matching TRBD1. The CDR3 is 16 residues long. J gave up 2 bases and V 6 bases, and 9 bases lay outside the gene matches. The germline gives CDR1 SGHTA, CDR2 FQGNSA. CDR3 amino acids: CASRERTGGRQETQYF. The CDR3 DNA reads TGTGCCAGCAGGGAGAGGACAGGGGGGAGACAAGAGACCCAGTACTTC.

The rearrangement links TRBV29-1 to TRBJ2-5; possible D gene TRBD1, 5 bases. Germline CDR1 is SQVTM and CDR2 is ANQGSEA. This CDR3 comprises 18 residues. V lost 0 bases, J lost 4 bases, and 24 bases lay in between. The CDR3 DNA follows: TGCAGCGTTGAAGACCGACCAGCGACGGACAATAAAGGAGAGACCCAGTACTTC. Protein sequence: CSVEDRPATDNKGETQYF.

The chain uses TRBV6-1 and TRBJ1-5; TRBD1 agrees at 8 bases. The J segment lost 3 bases and the V segment lost 5 bases, leaving 9 bases of the junction unmatched. CDR1 is MNHNS and CDR2 is SASEGT in the germline V gene. There are 16 residues in the CDR3. The CDR3 loop is CASSRSLQGANQPQHF. The CDR3 nucleotides read TGTGCCAGCAGTCGCTCCCTCCAGGGGGCCAATCAGCCCCAGCATTTT.

A few counts support this clonotype. V gene TRBV25-1 combines with J gene TRBJ2-1; 10 nucleotides align to TRBD1. The germline CDR1 and CDR2 sequences are MGHDK and SYGVNS. With V trimmed by 4 bases and J by 8 bases, 11 bases remained unmatched. The CDR3 runs to 16 residues. CDR3 sequence (DNA): TGTGCCAGCAGTGCCCCCGGGACAGGGGTCTTCGATGAGCAGTTCTTC. Its translation: CASSAPGTGVFDEQFF.

This clonotype was recorded once. The chain links TRBV5-1 to TRBJ2-4; 9 bases match TRBD2. Judging by the DNA end, TRBJ2-5 fits better; the J call may be wrong. Per the germline V gene, CDR1 is SGHRS and CDR2 is YFSETQ. The CDR3 loop spans 18 amino acids. DNA for the CDR3: TGCGCCAGCAGCTCCCACTCAAGCGGACAGGCGGGGGGGGAGACCCAGTACTTC. Encoded protein: CASSSHSSGQAGGETQYF.

The CDR3 nucleotides are TGCGCCAGCAGTGCCAGGGTATCCCGCTCTGGGGCCAACGTCCTGACTTTC. Protein: CASSARVSRSGANVLTF. The rearrangement joins TRBV10-1 to TRBJ2-6; D is perhaps TRBD1 (5 bases). The CDR3 loop spans 17 amino acids. V was pared by 4 bases and J by 0 bases, with 13 bases between. Germline assignment: CDR1 WNHNN and CDR2 SYGVQD (reference sequence).

This clonotype has a handful of counts. This chain uses TRBV6-2 or TRBV6-3 with TRBJ2-5, with 11 nucleotides matching TRBD1. V dropped 3 bases and J dropped 3; count of bases not matched to a gene: 3. The CDR3 contains 15 residues. Germline V lookup: CDR1 MNHEY, CDR2 SVGEGT. CDR3 sequence reads: CASSYWTGGEETQYF. The CDR3 coding sequence is TGTGCCAGCAGTTATTGGACAGGGGGCGAAGAGACCCAGTACTTC.

The chain is built from TRBV7-2 and TRBJ2-3; D is perhaps TRBD2 (7 bases). With 5 bases removed from V and 0 bases from J, the gap between germline ends came to 12 bases. The CDR3 spans 15 residues. Germline CDR1 and CDR2: SGHTA and FQGNSA. CDR3 region: CASSKGGPSTDTQYF. The DNA of the CDR3 is TGTGCCAGCAGCAAGGGGGGGCCCAGCACAGATACGCAGTATTTT.

The genes are TRBV28 and TRBJ2-7; the match to TRBD2 covers 11 bases. The V gene end was trimmed by 5 bases and the J gene end by 3 bases; junction bases not matched to a gene: 6. Germline CDR1 and CDR2: MDHEN and SYDVKM. This CDR3 has 15 amino acids. CDR3 in amino acids: CASSPPLAGGYEQYF. CDR3 nucleotides: TGTGCCAGCAGTCCCCCGCTAGCGGGGGGCTACGAGCAGTACTTC.

The chain is built from TRBV29-1 and TRBJ2-7; 7 nucleotides match TRBD2. The end of the DNA is better explained by TRBJ2-5, so the J call may be wrong. The CDR3 length is 16 residues. The germline V gene encodes CDR1 SQVTM and CDR2 ANQGSEA. Here the CDR3 reads CSADDSTSFGTKTQYF. The CDR3 nucleotides read TGCAGCGCTGATGATTCGACTAGCTTCGGTACTAAGACCCAGTACTTC.

The V and J genes are TRBV12-3 or TRBV12-4 and TRBJ2-5, with 9 bases identical to TRBD1. CDR3 size: 16 residues. V gave up 5 bases and J gave up 4 bases; unmatched junction bases: 11. CDR3 amino acids: CASSPGTGGWGETQYF. As DNA, the CDR3 is TGTGCCAGCAGTCCGGGTACAGGGGGCTGGGGAGAGACCCAGTACTTC.

In this sample, this clonotype turned up once. Given a much more abundant clone one base away, this may be a read error. The DNA of the CDR3 is TGTGCCAGCAGGACCCGGGAGACCATAGCCAAAAACATTCAGTACTTC. Encoded protein: CASRTRETIAKNIQYF. The V call is TRBV6-2 or TRBV6-3, the J call TRBJ2-4, with D perhaps TRBD2 (6 bases). Germline V gene data show CDR1 as MNHEY and CDR2 as SVGEGT. V was pared by 6 bases and J by 0 bases, with 15 bases between. The CDR3 runs 16 residues.

This clonotype was found a few times. The chain employs TRBV3-1 and TRBJ2-3; 8 positions agree with TRBD1. This CDR3 spans 14 amino acids. Germline V gives CDR1 LGHDT, CDR2 YNNKEL (reference sequence). V trimming: 1 base; J trimming: 7 bases; junction bases outside the gene matches: 4. For the CDR3, the DNA is TGTGCCAGCAGCCAAGCGGACAGGGACCATACGCAGTATTTT. Protein sequence: CASSQADRDHTQYF.

This chain links TRBV6-2 or TRBV6-3 with TRBJ1-2; 11 bases map to TRBD1. The CDR3 consists of 15 residues. Germline loops: CDR1 MNHEY, CDR2 SVGEGT. V lost 2 bases, J lost 10 bases, and 9 bases stayed unmatched. The CDR3 nucleotides read TGTGCCAGCAGTTACAGTCCGGGACAGGGGGGAGACTACACCTTC. This gives the protein CASSYSPGQGGDYTF.

V gene TRBV7-2 combines with J gene TRBJ1-1; D not certain. V lost 5 bases and J 0 bases, leaving 16 bases between the germline ends. Germline CDR1 and CDR2: SGHTA and FQGNSA. The CDR3 extends over 16 amino acids. The DNA of the CDR3 is TGTGCCAGCAGCCCTACTCAAGCCCACATGAACACTGAAGCTTTCTTT. Translating gives CASSPTQAHMNTEAFF.

As to this clonotype: At one end, the junction sequence differs from germline, possibly due to a read error. The rearrangement links TRBV15 to TRBJ2-5; D remains ambiguous. Matching the DNA end better, TRBJ2-7 makes the J call doubtful. The V gene's germline CDR1 is LNHNV and CDR2 YYDKDF (reference sequence). This CDR3 has 13 residues. CDR3 residues: CATIRVGDYEQYF. DNA of the CDR3: TGTGCCACCATCAGAGTAGGAGACTACGAGCAGTACTTC.

The CDR3 nucleotides read TGCGCCAGCAGCTCGCCCCCGCCCGGGGGGCACACAGATACGCAGTATTTT. Encoded protein: CASSSPPPGGHTDTQYF. The chain employs TRBV5-1 and TRBJ2-3; a possible D gene is TRBD2 (7 bases). CDR3 size: 17 residues. Germline V lookup: CDR1 SGHRS, CDR2 YFSETQ. V lost 3 bases, J lost 2 bases, and 19 bases lay in between.

The chain carries TRBV18 and TRBJ1-1; tentative D call: TRBD1 (5 bases). Germline loops: CDR1 KGHSH, CDR2 LQKENI. V shed 1 base and J shed 6 bases, with 12 bases lying between them. This CDR3 is built from 14 residues. CDR3 coding DNA: TGTGCCAGCTCACCACGATCGGGGGAACCTGAAGCTTTCTTT. Encoded protein: CASSPRSGEPEAFF.

The chain joins TRBV4-1 to TRBJ2-4; D might be TRBD1 (5 bases). Near its end, the DNA agrees better with TRBJ2-7, so the J call may be wrong. Germline CDR1 reads MGHRA; CDR2 reads YSYEKL. The length of the CDR3 is 17 residues. DNA of the CDR3: TGCGCCAGCAGCCAAGATGGACGGCAGGGTGGGTCCTACGAGCAGTACTTC. This codes for CASSQDGRQGGSYEQYF.

This chain uses TRBV7-2 with TRBJ2-7; D tentatively reads TRBD1 or TRBD2 (6 bases each). The germline V gene has CDR1 SGHTA and CDR2 FQGNSA. The CDR3 is 18 residues long. Trimming took off 2 bases at V and 3 bases at J, with 23 bases between the two ends. This CDR3 reads CASSLSASGGPTLYEQYF. The CDR3 DNA reads as TGTGCCAGCAGCTTATCCGCCTCTGGGGGGCCGACCCTCTACGAGCAGTACTTC.

In its sample, this clonotype was seen once. The chain is built from TRBV3-1 and TRBJ2-5; 9 nucleotides match TRBD2. Germline V gene lookup returns CDR1 LGHDT and CDR2 YNNKEL (reference sequence). V lost 4 bases to trimming and J lost 2 bases; unmatched junction nucleotides: 8. CDR3 length equals 16 residues. As DNA, the CDR3 is TGTGCCAGCAGCCCTTACCGGACTAGCGAGCAAGAGACCCAGTACTTC. Translated, it gives CASSPYRTSEQETQYF.

As regards this clonotype: The junction shows a germline mismatch at one end, possibly a read error. The V gene is TRBV6-6, the J gene TRBJ1-2; D might be TRBD1 (6 bases). The CDR3 runs 15 residues. Germline V lookup: CDR1 MNHNY, CDR2 SVGAGI (reference sequence). CDR3 DNA: TGTGTCAGCAGTTACTCGAAACAGGGAAGGTATGGCTACACCTTC. Translated, it gives CVSSYSKQGRYGYTF.

The rearrangement links TRBV20-1 to TRBJ2-1; D is possibly TRBD2 (5 bases). This CDR3 spans 16 amino acids. CDR1 DFQATT and CDR2 SNEGSKA come from the germline V gene (reference sequence). Trimming left V 0 bases short and J 4 bases short, with 16 bases between. CDR3 nucleotides: TGCAGTGCTAGAGATCTCTACGACTATCGATACAATGAGCAGTTCTTC. It translates to CSARDLYDYRYNEQFF.

J is TRBJ1-2 and V is TRBV7-9; a weak D match, TRBD1 (5 bases). CDR3 length: 16 amino acids. Trimming removed 1 base at V and 4 bases at J, with 16 bases between. The germline V gene encodes CDR1 SEHNR and CDR2 FQNEAQ (reference sequence). CDR3 sequence: CASSLGAGGETYGYTF. CDR3 sequence (DNA): TGTGCCAGCAGCTTAGGAGCCGGGGGGGAGACCTATGGCTACACCTTC.